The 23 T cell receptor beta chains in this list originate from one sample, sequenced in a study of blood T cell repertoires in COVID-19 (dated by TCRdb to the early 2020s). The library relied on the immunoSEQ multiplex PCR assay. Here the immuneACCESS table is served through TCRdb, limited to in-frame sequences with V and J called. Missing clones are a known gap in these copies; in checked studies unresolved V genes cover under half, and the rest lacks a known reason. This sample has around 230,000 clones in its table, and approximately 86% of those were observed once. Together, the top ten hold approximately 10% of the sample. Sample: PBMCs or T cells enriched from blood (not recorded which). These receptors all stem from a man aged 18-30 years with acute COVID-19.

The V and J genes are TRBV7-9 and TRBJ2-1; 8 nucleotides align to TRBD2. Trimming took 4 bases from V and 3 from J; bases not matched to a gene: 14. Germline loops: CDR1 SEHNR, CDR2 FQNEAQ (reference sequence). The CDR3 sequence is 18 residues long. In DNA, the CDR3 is TGTGCCAGCAGCTCTCACACGACTAGCGCGATACGCTACAATGAGCAGTTCTTC. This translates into CASSSHTTSAIRYNEQFF.

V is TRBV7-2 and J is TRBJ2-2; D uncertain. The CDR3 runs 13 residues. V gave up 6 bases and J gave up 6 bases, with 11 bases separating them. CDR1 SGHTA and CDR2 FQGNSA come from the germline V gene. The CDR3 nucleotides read TGTGCCAGCAGTCGTTCTTCGTCCGGGGAGCTGTTTTTT. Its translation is CASSRSSSGELFF.

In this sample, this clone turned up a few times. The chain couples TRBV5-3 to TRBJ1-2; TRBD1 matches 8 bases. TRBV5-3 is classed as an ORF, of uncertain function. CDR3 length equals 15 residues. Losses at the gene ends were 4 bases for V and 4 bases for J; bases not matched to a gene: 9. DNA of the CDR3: TGTGCCAGAAGCCCGATTTGGGACAGGACCTATGGCTACACCTTC. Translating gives CARSPIWDRTYGYTF.

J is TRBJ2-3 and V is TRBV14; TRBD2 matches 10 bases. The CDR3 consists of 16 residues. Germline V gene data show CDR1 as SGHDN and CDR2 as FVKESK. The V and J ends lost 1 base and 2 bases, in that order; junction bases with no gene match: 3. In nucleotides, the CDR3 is TGTGCCAGCAGCCAAGGGACTAGCGGCCTCACAGATACGCAGTATTTT. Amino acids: CASSQGTSGLTDTQYF.

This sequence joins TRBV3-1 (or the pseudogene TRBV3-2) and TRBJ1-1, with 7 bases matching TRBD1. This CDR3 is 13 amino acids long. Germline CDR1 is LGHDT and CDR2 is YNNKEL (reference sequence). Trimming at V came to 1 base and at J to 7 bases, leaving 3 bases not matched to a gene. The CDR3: CASSQGGQIEAFF. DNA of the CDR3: TGTGCCAGCAGCCAAGGGGGACAGATTGAAGCTTTCTTT.

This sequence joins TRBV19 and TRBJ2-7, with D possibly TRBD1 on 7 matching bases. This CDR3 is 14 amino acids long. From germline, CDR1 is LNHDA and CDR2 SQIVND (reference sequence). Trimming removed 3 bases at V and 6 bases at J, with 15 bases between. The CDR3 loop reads CASSMGRTGREQYF. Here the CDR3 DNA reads TGTGCCAGTAGTATGGGGAGGACAGGACGCGAGCAGTACTTC.

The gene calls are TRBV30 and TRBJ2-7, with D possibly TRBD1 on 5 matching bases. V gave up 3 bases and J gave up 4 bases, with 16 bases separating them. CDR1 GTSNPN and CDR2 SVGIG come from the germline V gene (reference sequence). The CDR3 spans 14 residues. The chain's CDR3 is CAWSLQGGRYEQYF. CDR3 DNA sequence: TGTGCCTGGAGCCTCCAGGGTGGACGGTACGAGCAGTACTTC. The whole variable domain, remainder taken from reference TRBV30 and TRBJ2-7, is SQTIHQWPATLVQPVGSPLSLECTVEGTSNPNLYWYRQAAGRGLQLLFYSVGIGQISSEVPQNLSASRPQDRQFILSSKKLLLSDSGFYLCAWSLQGGRYEQYFGPGTRLTVT.

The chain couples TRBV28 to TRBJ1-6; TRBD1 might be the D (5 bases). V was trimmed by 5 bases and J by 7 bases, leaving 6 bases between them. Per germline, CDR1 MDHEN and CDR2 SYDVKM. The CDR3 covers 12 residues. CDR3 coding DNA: TGTGCCAGCAGTCCAGGGAATTCACCCCTCCACTTT. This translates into CASSPGNSPLHF.

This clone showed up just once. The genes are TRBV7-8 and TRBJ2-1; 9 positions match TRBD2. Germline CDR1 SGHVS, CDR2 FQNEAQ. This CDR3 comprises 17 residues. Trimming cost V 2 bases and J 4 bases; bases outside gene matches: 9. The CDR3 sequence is CASSLRSPREGYNEQFF. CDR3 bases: TGTGCCAGCAGCTTAAGATCCCCGCGGGAGGGGTACAATGAGCAGTTCTTC.

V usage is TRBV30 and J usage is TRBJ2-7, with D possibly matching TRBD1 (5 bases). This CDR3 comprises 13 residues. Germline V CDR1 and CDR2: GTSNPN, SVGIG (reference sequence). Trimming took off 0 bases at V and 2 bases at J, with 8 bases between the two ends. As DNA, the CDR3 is TGTGCCTGGAGTGTAGGACACACCTACGAGCAGTACTTC. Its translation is CAWSVGHTYEQYF. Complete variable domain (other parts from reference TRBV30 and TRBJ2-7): SQTIHQWPATLVQPVGSPLSLECTVEGTSNPNLYWYRQAAGRGLQLLFYSVGIGQISSEVPQNLSASRPQDRQFILSSKKLLLSDSGFYLCAWSVGHTYEQYFGPGTRLTVT.

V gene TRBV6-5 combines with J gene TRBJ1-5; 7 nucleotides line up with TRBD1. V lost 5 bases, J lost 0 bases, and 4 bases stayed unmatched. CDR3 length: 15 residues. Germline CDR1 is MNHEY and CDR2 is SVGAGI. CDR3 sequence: CASSLRQGSNQPQHF. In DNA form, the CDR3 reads TGTGCCAGCAGTCTCCGACAGGGTAGCAATCAGCCCCAGCATTTT.

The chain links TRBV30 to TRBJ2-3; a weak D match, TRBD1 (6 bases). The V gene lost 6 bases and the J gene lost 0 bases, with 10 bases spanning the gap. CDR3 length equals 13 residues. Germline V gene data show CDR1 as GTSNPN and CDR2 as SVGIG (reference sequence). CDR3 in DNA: TGTGCCTGTACAGGGTTTAGCACAGATACGCAGTATTTT. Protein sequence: CACTGFSTDTQYF.

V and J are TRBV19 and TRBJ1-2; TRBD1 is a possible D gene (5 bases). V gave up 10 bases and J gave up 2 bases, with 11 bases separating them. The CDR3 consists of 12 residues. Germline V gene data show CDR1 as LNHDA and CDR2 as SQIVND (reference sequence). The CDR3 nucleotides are TGTGCCACCGGGGGGGTCAACTATGGCTACACCTTC. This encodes CATGGVNYGYTF.

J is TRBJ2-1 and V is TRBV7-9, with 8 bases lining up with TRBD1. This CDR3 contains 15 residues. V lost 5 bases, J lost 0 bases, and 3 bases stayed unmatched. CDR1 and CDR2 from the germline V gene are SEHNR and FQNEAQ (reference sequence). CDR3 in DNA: TGTGCCAGCAGCACCGGGACAGGCTCCTACAATGAGCAGTTCTTC. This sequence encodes CASSTGTGSYNEQFF.

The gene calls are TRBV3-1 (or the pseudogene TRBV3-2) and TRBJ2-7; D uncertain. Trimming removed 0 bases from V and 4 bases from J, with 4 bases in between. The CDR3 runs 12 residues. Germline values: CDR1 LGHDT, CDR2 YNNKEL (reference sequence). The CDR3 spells CASSQEEYEQYF. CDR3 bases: TGTGCCAGCAGCCAAGAAGAGTACGAGCAGTACTTC.

CDR3 amino acids: CASSFAVGESVYEQYF. Written as DNA, the CDR3 is TGTGCCAGCAGTTTTGCTGTCGGGGAATCGGTGTACGAGCAGTACTTC. The genes are TRBV27 and TRBJ2-7; possibly TRBD2 for D (5 bases). Germline V gene lookup returns CDR1 MNHEY and CDR2 SMNVEV (reference sequence). V gave up 3 bases and J gave up 4 bases, with 19 bases separating them. This CDR3 contains 16 residues.

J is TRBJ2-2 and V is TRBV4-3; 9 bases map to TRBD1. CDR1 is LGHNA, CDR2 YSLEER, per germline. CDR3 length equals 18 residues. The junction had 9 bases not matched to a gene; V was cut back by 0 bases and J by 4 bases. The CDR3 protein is CASSQEWYRGQVTGELFF. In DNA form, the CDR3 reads TGCGCCAGCAGCCAAGAGTGGTACAGGGGGCAGGTCACCGGGGAGCTGTTTTTT.

CDR3 nucleotides: TGTGCCATGGAGGGGACAGGGCTATTGAACACTGAAGCTTTCTTT. Translation gives CAMEGTGLLNTEAFF. The rearrangement uses TRBV30 and TRBJ1-1; 9 bases are shared with TRBD1. The J segment lost 0 bases and the V segment lost 8 bases, leaving 10 bases of the junction unmatched. CDR3 length equals 15 residues. Germline V CDR1 and CDR2: GTSNPN, SVGIG (reference sequence).

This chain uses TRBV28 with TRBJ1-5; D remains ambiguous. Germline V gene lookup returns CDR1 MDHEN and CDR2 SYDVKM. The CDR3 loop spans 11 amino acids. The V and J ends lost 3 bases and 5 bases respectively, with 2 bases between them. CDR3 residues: CASSFDQPQHF. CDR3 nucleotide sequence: TGTGCCAGCAGTTTCGATCAGCCCCAGCATTTT.

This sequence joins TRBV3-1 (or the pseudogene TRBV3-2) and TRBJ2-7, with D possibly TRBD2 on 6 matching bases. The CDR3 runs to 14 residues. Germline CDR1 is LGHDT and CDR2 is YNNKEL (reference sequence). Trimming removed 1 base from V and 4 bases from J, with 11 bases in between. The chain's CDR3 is CASSQAGAWYEQYF. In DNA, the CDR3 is TGTGCCAGCAGCCAAGCGGGAGCGTGGTACGAGCAGTACTTC.

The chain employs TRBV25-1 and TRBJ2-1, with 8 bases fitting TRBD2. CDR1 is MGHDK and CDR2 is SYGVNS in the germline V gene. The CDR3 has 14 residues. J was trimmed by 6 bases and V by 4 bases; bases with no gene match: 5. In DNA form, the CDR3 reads TGTGCCAGCAGTGTCGGGAGGGTAGGCAATGAGCAGTTCTTC. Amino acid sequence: CASSVGRVGNEQFF.

The CDR3 DNA follows: TGTGCCAGCAGCGTAGGTAGGGCTCAGGGGGGATCCGGAAACACCATATATTTT. This sequence encodes CASSVGRAQGGSGNTIYF. J is TRBJ1-3 and V is TRBV9, with 7 bases aligning to TRBD1. The V gene's germline CDR1 is SGDLS and CDR2 YYNGEE. The CDR3 has 18 amino acids. With V trimmed by 0 bases and J by 4 bases, 13 bases remained unmatched.

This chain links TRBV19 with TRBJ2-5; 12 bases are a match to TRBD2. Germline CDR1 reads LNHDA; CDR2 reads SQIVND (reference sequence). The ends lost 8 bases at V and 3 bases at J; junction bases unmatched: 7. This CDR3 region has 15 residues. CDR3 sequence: CASGFWTSGKETQYF. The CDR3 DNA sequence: TGTGCCAGTGGTTTTTGGACTAGCGGGAAAGAGACCCAGTACTTC. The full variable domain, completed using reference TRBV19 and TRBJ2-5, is DGGITQSPKYLFRKEGQNVTLSCEQNLNHDAMYWYRQDPGQGLRLIYYSQIVNDFQKGDIAEGYSVSREKKESFPLTVTSAQKNPTAFYLCASGFWTSGKETQYFGPGTRLLVL.